This T cell receptor beta chain was documented in a study of a mutant IDH1 vaccine in newly diagnosed glioma. Study background: Each patient was administered eight vaccinations, scheduled in weeks 1, 3, 5, 7, 11, 15, 19 and 23. The initiation of vaccination occurred 4-6 weeks after radiotherapy alone, or with temozolomide cycles.

This table comes from immunoSEQ multiplex PCR, and its TCRdb copy is limited to in-frame clones, with some not included. The sample lists approximately 62,000 clones, approximately 85% occurring once. This CDR3 is built from 14 residues. Germline V gene data show CDR1 as LNHDA and CDR2 as SQIVND (reference sequence). V gave up 6 bases and J gave up 7 bases; unmatched junction bases: 6. Note on this clone: What it binds is not known.

As for time point: week 23, last vaccination. A single vaccine dose contained 300 ug of mutant IDH1 20-mer peptide, and topical imiquimod was used with it. The gene calls are TRBV19 and TRBJ1-6, with TRBD1 matching over 7 bases. This sample comprised PBMCs, obtained from a glioma patient whose treatment included an IDH1 peptide vaccine. The sequence was obtained from a man aged 30 to 39 with glioma. This CDR3 is CASSTGQPNSPLHF. For the CDR3, the DNA is TGTGCCAGTAGCACGGGACAGCCGAATTCACCCCTCCACTTT.